The sequence of this T cell receptor (beta chain) was determined in a study of T cells in Graves' hyperthyroidism and ophthalmopathy (dated by TCRdb to 2018 to 2020). About the investigation overall: Peripheral blood was sampled at the time of initial diagnosis, prior to any treatment. The approximately 90 discovery patients were randomly split 7:3 into training and test sets. An independent validation cohort of about 19 hyperthyroidism patients and 17 patients who later progressed to ophthalmopathy tested prospective prediction of ophthalmopathy. TCR Vbeta CDR3 sequencing of approximately 140 peripheral blood samples (under 45 ophthalmopathy, around 80 hyperthyroidism and some 17 progressor patients) is reported in the paper. TCR V-J signatures able to tell the groups apart were searched for in a discovery cohort of 90 to 100 patients, of whom more than 40 had Graves' ophthalmopathy and 55 to 65 had stable Graves' hyperthyroidism. After blood sampling, hyperthyroidism patients were treated with methimazole at a starting dose of 30 mg daily, and ophthalmopathy patients were treated with high-dose intravenous methylprednisolone. In six Graves' hyperthyroidism patients, the study also compared T-cell repertoires from thyroid tissue with T-cell repertoires from blood. The paper's findings and limits, for the study overall: Sample size was not statistically predetermined, and investigators were not blinded to group allocation. Most expanded thyroid clonotypes (frequency above 0.001) were also detected in blood, a finding suggesting that blood repertoires may reflect thyroid immune responses. In validation, the model predicted progression to ophthalmopathy with around 71% sensitivity and less than 80% specificity, a median of around 6.6 months before onset. In cross-validation, a model built on a 13 V-J signature told ophthalmopathy apart from stable hyperthyroidism with approximately 90% sensitivity and around 84% specificity, and in testing the same model reached 80%/75%.

Ophthalmopathy patients had moderately to severely active disease, Clinical Activity Score of at least 3, NOSPECS grade of at least 4, and duration under 3 months. Patients with uncontrolled infections, other autoimmune diseases, pregnancy or lactation were excluded. Diagnoses were established on the basis of clinical symptoms, serum thyroxine and TRAb, thyroid ultrasound, and orbital computed tomography. PBMCs were separated from about 10 ml of fresh peripheral blood using Ficoll-Paque density gradient centrifugation. Trizol reagent was used to extract total RNA, and RNA quality was then checked on an Agilent 2100 Bioanalyzer. Of note for this clonotype: The antigen it recognizes is unknown. Base qualities are not at hand, and no much larger clone is one base apart.

Inclusive of the bounding cysteine and phenylalanine, the CDR3 is 13 residues long. Just CDR3 DNA is preserved here, 39 bases in frame from base 1. V gives up 6 bases and J gives up 6 bases, and the segment between their germline ends measures 11 bases. In the germline V gene, CDR1 corresponds to MNHNS and CDR2 to SASEGT. The TCR beta CDR3 regions were amplified from the RNA transcripts. The TCR CDR3 was subjected to a first round of RT-PCR using the HTBI primer set and the Qiagen OneStep RT-PCR kit. Libraries were constructed in a second round of multiplex PCR, after which size selection and purification were carried out. Paired-end sequencing of the libraries was performed with 100 bp reads on an Illumina HiSeq2000. As for how the authors treated the data: SOAPnuke was used to process the raw data, throwing out any read that contained adapters or uncalled bases, had a mean Phred below 15, or lacked an exact constant-primer or identifier match. High-quality paired reads were merged with COPE v1.2.5, and unique nucleotide sequences were defined as clonotypes. MiTCR v1.1 was used to align clonotypes to the IMGT TRBV, TRBD and TRBJ reference segments. The analysis was restricted to V-J combinations with a frequency above 0.0001, which together covered 99.2% of the repertoires. A TCS score was defined as the ratio of F50 (clonal expansion) to E x V (chaos), with BLOSUM62-based TCRdist applied between CDR3 peptides within each V-J. Welch's t-statistics and random forest reduced 450 to 600 V-J features to 10 to 15, which were used in a naive Bayes classifier (R e1071). TCRdb reworked the public reads: Q25 trimming with fastp, MiXCR clone assembly, productive beta chains retained. For every CDR3 protein sequence, its rows merge into one entry that carries the most common genes and DNA. For this entry, the V and J calls and clone size follow TCRdb and not the study's own pipeline. This sample has approximately 520,000 distinct CDR3 sequences in its table, and roughly 25% of those were observed once. Clones ranked in the top ten supply around 11% of the sample.

The chain was built from TRBV6-1 and TRBJ2-2; a weak D assignment points to TRBD2 (6 bases agree). The sample consisted of blood. This sequence was found in a woman aged 25 to 39 with Graves' ophthalmopathy. The nucleotides are TGTGCCAGCAGAAGGAGGGACGCCGGGGAGCTGTTTTTT. Its protein product is CASRRRDAGELFF.